This passage covers 20 T cell receptor beta chains from one sample sequenced in a study of neurological immune-mediated disorders. Each CDR3 protein gets one entry after TCRdb re-called the 5' RACE reads with MiXCR. The data contain 50,000 to 60,000 distinct CDR3 sequences, under 5% of them singletons. The sample was CD4+ T cells from blood. The receptor set was obtained from a woman in her thirties or forties with multiple sclerosis.

The rearrangement links TRBV6-6 to TRBJ1-1; D ambiguous. CDR3 length equals 11 residues. V shed 10 bases and J shed 5 bases, with 11 bases lying between them. CDR1 is MNHNY and CDR2 is SVGAGI in the germline V gene (reference sequence). The CDR3: CAIAVGTEAFF. CDR3 in DNA: TGTGCCATCGCGGTAGGGACTGAAGCTTTCTTT.

This clonotype was seen more than once but under ten times. The chain carries TRBV18 and TRBJ1-3, with D unresolved. Germline assignment: CDR1 KGHSH and CDR2 LQKENI. Trimming took off 3 bases at V and 0 bases at J, with 12 bases between the two ends. The CDR3 is made up of 16 amino acids. CDR3 coding DNA: TGTGCCAGCTCACCGAGAGGCAGAGTCTCTGGAAACACCATATATTTT. Protein: CASSPRGRVSGNTIYF.

This clonotype appeared many times. The V and J genes are TRBV19 and TRBJ1-5; 10 positions match TRBD1. The germline CDR1 and CDR2 sequences are LNHDA and SQIVND (reference sequence). This CDR3 region has 14 residues. V shed 7 bases and J 6 bases; nucleotides not matched to a gene: 6. The CDR3 loop is CASNAGQGGQPQHF. CDR3 nucleotides: TGTGCCAGTAACGCCGGACAGGGGGGTCAGCCCCAGCATTTT.

This clonotype appeared many times. The CDR3: CSVEDREGGNGELFF. CDR3 nucleotides: TGCAGCGTTGAAGATCGAGAGGGGGGAAACGGGGAGCTGTTTTTT. The chain joins TRBV29-1 to TRBJ2-2; D might be TRBD1 or TRBD2, each matching 6 bases. From germline, CDR1 is SQVTM and CDR2 ANQGSEA. Trimming removed 0 bases from V and 7 bases from J, with 15 bases in between. The CDR3 consists of 15 residues.

The sample holds many counts of this clonotype. The CDR3 DNA reads as TGTGCCAGCAGCCATCAGGGGACAGATACGCAGTATTTT. Protein product: CASSHQGTDTQYF. The V and J genes are TRBV3-1 and TRBJ2-3, with D possibly matching TRBD1 (6 bases). Germline V gives CDR1 LGHDT, CDR2 YNNKEL (reference sequence). The CDR3 covers 13 residues. With 3 bases removed from V and 3 bases from J, the gap between germline ends came to 7 bases.

This clonotype was detected many times. The V and J genes are TRBV5-1 and TRBJ2-3; 11 nucleotides align to TRBD1. Trimming at V came to 6 bases and at J to 6 bases, leaving 9 bases not matched to a gene. The CDR3 has 15 amino acids. From germline, CDR1 is SGHRS and CDR2 YFSETQ. The CDR3 sequence is CASTRTGGLVDTQYF. The CDR3 DNA is TGCGCCAGCACAAGGACAGGGGGCCTGGTGGATACGCAGTATTTT.

The sample holds a few counts of this clonotype. V is TRBV5-1 and J is TRBJ2-7; 9 bases fit TRBD1. V shed 0 bases and J 2 bases; nucleotides not matched to a gene: 3. CDR3 length equals 15 residues. The germline CDR1 and CDR2 sequences are SGHRS and YFSETQ. The CDR3 nucleotides read TGCGCCAGCAGCTTGGAGGGACAGGGAGCCTACGAGCAGTACTTC. Amino acid sequence: CASSLEGQGAYEQYF. The complete variable domain, with remaining parts taken from reference TRBV5-1 and TRBJ2-7, reads KAGVTQTPRYLIKTRGQQVTLSCSPISGHRSVSWYQQTPGQGLQFLFEYFSETQRNKGNFPGRFSGRQFSNSRSEMNVSTLELGDSALYLCASSLEGQGAYEQYFGPGTRLTVT.

The sample holds many counts of this clonotype. The chain couples TRBV27 to TRBJ2-1; 8 nucleotides line up with TRBD2. The ends lost 7 bases at V and 8 bases at J; junction bases unmatched: 7. The CDR3 contains 13 residues. CDR1 and CDR2 (germline): MNHEY, SMNVEV (reference sequence). The CDR3 is CASKGLVVHEQFF. In nucleotides, the CDR3 is TGTGCCAGCAAGGGACTAGTTGTCCATGAGCAGTTCTTC.

The chain joins TRBV7-6 to TRBJ2-3, with a possible D match to TRBD1 (5 bases). The CDR3 extends over 15 amino acids. Germline CDR1 reads SGHVS; CDR2 reads FNYEAQ. V lost 6 bases to trimming and J lost 0 bases, with 13 bases between them. CDR3 residues: CASSPGFTSTDTQYF. The CDR3 nucleotides read TGTGCCAGCAGTCCAGGGTTCACTAGCACAGATACGCAGTATTTT. Together with reference TRBV7-6 and TRBJ2-3, the CDR3 gives the full variable domain: GAGVSQSPRYKVTKRGQDVALRCDPISGHVSLYWYRQALGQGPEFLTYFNYEAQQDKSGLPNDRFSAERPEGSISTLTIQRTEQRDSAMYRCASSPGFTSTDTQYFGPGTRLTVL.

There are many counts of this clonotype. The J gene is TRBJ2-7, the V gene TRBV10-3; TRBD1 aligns across 9 bases. The CDR3 spans 14 residues. CDR1 ENHRY and CDR2 SYGVKD come from the germline V gene. The V and J ends lost 8 bases and 4 bases, in that order; junction bases with no gene match: 9. The chain's CDR3 is CAIGPGQGLYEQYF. The CDR3 DNA sequence: TGTGCCATCGGCCCGGGACAGGGCTTATACGAGCAGTACTTC.

This clonotype came up many times. This chain connects TRBV5-1 to TRBJ1-2, with 8 bases that match TRBD1. The junction had 9 bases not matched to a gene; V was cut back by 2 bases and J by 0 bases. This CDR3 is 17 amino acids long. CDR1 SGHRS and CDR2 YFSETQ come from the germline V gene. CDR3 bases: TGCGCCAGCAGCTTCTTTGACAGGGGCGATACTAACTATGGCTACACCTTC. It codes for CASSFFDRGDTNYGYTF.

At least ten counts were recorded for this clonotype. The chain recombines TRBV5-1 with TRBJ1-4; tentative D call: TRBD1 (5 bases). Looked up from germline, CDR1 is SGHRS and CDR2 is YFSETQ. V gave up 3 bases and J gave up 0 bases, with 12 bases separating them. This CDR3 is 16 amino acids long. Here the CDR3 reads CASSSGRSATNEKLFF. CDR3 sequence (DNA): TGCGCCAGCAGCTCGGGACGGTCCGCAACTAATGAAAAACTGTTTTTT. The full variable domain, with the rest looked up from reference TRBV5-1 and TRBJ1-4, is KAGVTQTPRYLIKTRGQQVTLSCSPISGHRSVSWYQQTPGQGLQFLFEYFSETQRNKGNFPGRFSGRQFSNSRSEMNVSTLELGDSALYLCASSSGRSATNEKLFFGSGTQLSVL.

This clonotype occurred many times. The V gene is TRBV5-1, the J gene TRBJ2-1; D may be TRBD2 (5 bases). The CDR3 has 14 residues. CDR1 and CDR2 (germline): SGHRS, YFSETQ. Trimming left V 7 bases short and J 5 bases short, with 16 bases between. The CDR3 is CASRSDLGDNEQFF. The CDR3 nucleotides read TGCGCCAGCCGGAGTGATCTCGGGGACAATGAGCAGTTCTTC.

In this sample, this clonotype turned up many times. The rearrangement uses TRBV4-2 and TRBJ2-6, with 7 bases identical to TRBD1. CDR1 and CDR2 from the germline V gene are LGHNA and YNFKEQ. V shed 3 bases, J shed 1 base, and the junction held 15 bases outside the gene matches. The CDR3 is 20 amino acids. CDR3 region: CASSQVQGSSLGSGANVLTF. CDR3 coding DNA: TGTGCCAGCAGCCAGGTACAGGGGAGCTCTTTAGGTTCTGGGGCCAACGTCCTGACTTTC.

This clonotype occurred many times. V is TRBV7-2 and J is TRBJ2-1; weak D call: TRBD2 (5 bases). Germline V CDR1 and CDR2: SGHTA, FQGNSA. This CDR3 has 13 amino acids. With 4 bases removed from V and 8 bases from J, the gap between germline ends came to 12 bases. The CDR3 loop is CASSSRGRYEQFF. CDR3 bases: TGTGCCAGCAGCTCCCGGGGTAGATATGAGCAGTTCTTC. The whole variable domain, filled in from reference TRBV7-2 and TRBJ2-1, reads GAGVSQSPSNKVTEKGKDVELRCDPISGHTALYWYRQSLGQGLEFLIYFQGNSAPDKSGLPSDRFSAERTGGSVSTLTIQRTQQEDSAVYLCASSSRGRYEQFFGPGTRLTVL.

There are many counts of this clonotype. The chain combines TRBV5-8 with TRBJ2-7; unclear D gene. The CDR3 runs to 12 residues. Trimming removed 5 bases at V and 4 bases at J, with 10 bases between. Germline loops: CDR1 SGHTS, CDR2 YDEGEE. The CDR3 nucleotides read TGTGCCAGCAGGAAAGTGAATTACGAGCAGTACTTC. It yields the protein CASRKVNYEQYF. Full variable domain (outside the CDR3, taken from reference TRBV5-8 and TRBJ2-7): EAGVTQSPTHLIKTRGQQATLRCSPISGHTSVYWYQQALGLGLQFLLWYDEGEERNRGNFPPRFSGRQFPNYSSELNVNALELEDSALYLCASRKVNYEQYFGPGTRLTVT.

This clonotype was recorded at least ten times. This chain links TRBV12-3 or TRBV12-4 with TRBJ2-2; tentative D call: TRBD2 (6 bases). This CDR3 is 14 amino acids long. With 5 bases removed from V and 3 bases from J, the gap between germline ends came to 10 bases. The CDR3 loop reads CASSLGGYTGELFF. CDR3 DNA sequence: TGTGCCAGCAGTCTCGGGGGTTACACCGGGGAGCTGTTTTTT.

To note about this clonotype: Sequence at one end of the junction differs from germline and may be a read error. This CDR3 is CANSLWTSGDEQYF. CDR3 sequence (DNA): TGCGCCAACAGCTTGTGGACTAGCGGGGACGAGCAGTACTTC. The V gene is TRBV5-1, the J gene TRBJ2-7; TRBD2 matches at 12 bases. This CDR3 contains 14 residues. The germline V gene encodes CDR1 SGHRS and CDR2 YFSETQ. The full variable domain, its missing parts supplied by reference TRBV5-1 and TRBJ2-7, is KAGVTQTPRYLIKTRGQQVTLSCSPISGHRSVSWYQQTPGQGLQFLFEYFSETQRNKGNFPGRFSGRQFSNSRSEMNVSTLELGDSALYLCANSLWTSGDEQYFGPGTRLTVT.

This clonotype has ten or more counts. The chain links TRBV5-1 to TRBJ2-5, with TRBD1 matching over 9 bases. There are 14 residues in the CDR3. Unmatched junction bases numbered 0, after V lost 0 bases and J lost 3 bases. Germline lookup yields CDR1 SGHRS and CDR2 YFSETQ. The CDR3 sequence is CASSLGTGEETQYF. CDR3 in DNA: TGCGCCAGCAGCTTGGGGACAGGGGAAGAGACCCAGTACTTC. Full variable domain (outside the CDR3, taken from reference TRBV5-1 and TRBJ2-5): KAGVTQTPRYLIKTRGQQVTLSCSPISGHRSVSWYQQTPGQGLQFLFEYFSETQRNKGNFPGRFSGRQFSNSRSEMNVSTLELGDSALYLCASSLGTGEETQYFGPGTRLLVL.

Ten or more counts support this clonotype. The rearrangement joins TRBV18 to TRBJ2-4; D possibly corresponds to TRBD1 (5 bases). V lost 2 bases and J 2 bases, leaving 10 bases between the germline ends. The V gene's germline CDR1 is KGHSH and CDR2 LQKENI. The CDR3 is made up of 15 amino acids. CDR3 DNA: TGTGCCAGCTCACCAGGGTCAGGGTCCAAAAACATTCAGTACTTC. It encodes CASSPGSGSKNIQYF.